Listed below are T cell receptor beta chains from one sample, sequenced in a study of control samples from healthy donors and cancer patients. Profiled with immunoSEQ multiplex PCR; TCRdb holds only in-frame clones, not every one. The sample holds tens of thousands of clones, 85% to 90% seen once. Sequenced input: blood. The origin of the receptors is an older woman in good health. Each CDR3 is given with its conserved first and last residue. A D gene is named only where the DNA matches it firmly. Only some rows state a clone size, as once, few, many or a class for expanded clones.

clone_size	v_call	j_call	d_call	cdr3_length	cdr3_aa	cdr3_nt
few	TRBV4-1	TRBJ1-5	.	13	CASSQDSERPQHF	TGCGCCAGCAGCCAAGATTCGGAACGACCCCAGCATTTT
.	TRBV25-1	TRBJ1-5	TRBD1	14	CASSEARQGQPQHF	TGTGCCAGCAGTGAGGCCCGACAGGGTCAGCCCCAGCATTTT
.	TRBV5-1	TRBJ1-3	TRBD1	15	CASSLGDRKGNTIYF	TGCGCCAGCAGCTTGGGGGACAGAAAAGGAAACACCATATATTTT
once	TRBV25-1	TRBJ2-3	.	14	CASSGGRTTDTQYF	TGTGCCAGCAGTGGGGGCAGAACCACAGATACGCAGTATTTT
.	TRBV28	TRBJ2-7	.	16	CASIPAGTASSYEQYF	TGTGCCAGCATCCCCGCTGGGACTGCTAGCTCCTACGAGCAGTACTTC
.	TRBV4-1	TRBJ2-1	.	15	CASSQSGRRGYEQFF	TGCGCCAGCAGCCAAAGTGGTAGGAGAGGGTATGAGCAGTTCTTC
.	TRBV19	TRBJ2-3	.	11	CASTDTDTQYF	TGTGCCAGTACCGATACAGATACGCAGTATTTT
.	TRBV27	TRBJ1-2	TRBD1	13	CASSPTGGDGYTF	TGTGCCAGCAGCCCAACAGGGGGCGATGGCTACACCTTC
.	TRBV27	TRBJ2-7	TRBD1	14	CASSDRTGAYEQYF	TGTGCCAGCAGTGACCGGACAGGGGCCTACGAGCAGTACTTC
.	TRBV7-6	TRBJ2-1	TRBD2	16	CASSLGVAGVMSEQFF	TGTGCCAGCAGCTTAGGCGTGGCGGGGGTTATGAGTGAGCAGTTCTTC
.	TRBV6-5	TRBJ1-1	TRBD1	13	CASRTGVWTEAFF	TGTGCCAGCAGAACAGGGGTTTGGACTGAAGCTTTCTTT
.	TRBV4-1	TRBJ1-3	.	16	CASSAPLRTIGNTIYF	TGCGCCAGCAGCGCCCCTCTCAGGACGATTGGAAACACCATATATTTT
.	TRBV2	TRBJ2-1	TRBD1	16	CASSEARTGGGDEQFF	TGTGCCAGCAGTGAAGCTCGGACAGGGGGAGGCGATGAGCAGTTCTTC
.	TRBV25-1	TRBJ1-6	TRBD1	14	CASRGQGNNSPLHF	TGTGCCAGCAGGGGACAGGGGAATAATTCACCCCTCCACTTT
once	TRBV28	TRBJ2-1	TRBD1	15	CASSLEGLTGKDQFF	TGTGCCAGCAGTTTAGAGGGGCTGACAGGGAAGGATCAGTTCTTC
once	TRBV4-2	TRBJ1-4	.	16	CASSQDREGRHEKLFF	TGTGCCAGCAGCCAAGACCGTGAGGGGAGGCATGAAAAACTGTTTTTT
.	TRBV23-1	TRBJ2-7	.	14	CASSQSGRTYEQYF	TGCGCCAGCAGTCAATCCGGACGGACTTACGAGCAGTACTTC
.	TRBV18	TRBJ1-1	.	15	CASSERTELNTEAFF	TGTGCCAGCTCAGAAAGGACAGAACTGAACACTGAAGCTTTCTTT
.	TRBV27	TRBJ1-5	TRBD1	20	CASSYLSGVVGTGGFQPQHF	TGTGCCAGCAGTTATCTTAGCGGTGTGGTTGGGACAGGGGGCTTTCAGCCCCAGCATTTT
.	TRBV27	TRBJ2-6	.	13	CASSRTGANVLTF	TGTGCCAGCAGTCGAACTGGGGCCAACGTCCTGACTTTC
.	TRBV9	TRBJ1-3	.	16	CASSEQGLSSGNTIYF	TGTGCCAGCAGCGAACAGGGCCTAAGCTCTGGAAACACCATATATTTT
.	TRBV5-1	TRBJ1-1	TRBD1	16	CASSLAGQGLNTEAFF	TGCGCCAGCAGCTTGGCCGGACAGGGCTTGAACACTGAAGCTTTCTTT
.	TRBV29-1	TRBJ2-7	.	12	CSARDGGLTEYF	TGCAGCGCCCGGGACGGAGGTCTAACTGAGTACTTC
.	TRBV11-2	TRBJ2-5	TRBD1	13	CASSPQGRETQYF	TGTGCCAGCAGCCCACAGGGGAGAGAGACCCAGTACTTC
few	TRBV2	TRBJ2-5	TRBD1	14	CASTRQGRQETQYF	TGTGCCAGCACGCGACAGGGTCGCCAAGAGACCCAGTACTTC
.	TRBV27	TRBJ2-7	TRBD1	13	CASSLQDRDEQYF	TGTGCCAGCAGTTTACAGGACAGGGACGAGCAGTACTTC
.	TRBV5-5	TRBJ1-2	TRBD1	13	CASSGDSNLVYTF	TGTGCCAGCAGCGGGGACAGTAACCTCGTCTACACCTTC
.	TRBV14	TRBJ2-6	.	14	CASSQDSGANVLTF	TGTGCCAGCAGCCAAGATTCCGGGGCCAACGTCCTGACTTTC